This T cell receptor (beta chain) emerged from a study of shared clonotypes between healthy human individuals. Study conclusions and caveats: Relative to memory subsets, naive subsets generally showed larger estimated richness. All-four-donor shared clonotypes had higher generation probabilities than non-shared clonotypes did.

Notes on this clone: Its antigen is still unknown.

Germline CDR1 is SGHAT and CDR2 is FQDESV (reference sequence). This CDR3 is 16 amino acids long. With 1 base removed from V and 5 bases from J, the gap between germline ends came to 17 bases. The sorted-subset replicate PCRs were given 150 to 250 ng DNA, which is about 30,000 T cell genomes. Repertoires were generated with immunoSEQ multiplex PCR, while TCRdb's copy carries only in-frame clones and drops some. Here the sample spans about 2.1 million clones, about 94% being singletons. CD45RO negativity and positive selection for CCR7 defined naive CD8 cells, a population that excluded terminally differentiated effector memory CD45RA+ cells.

V is TRBV11-1 and J is TRBJ2-5, with a tentative D call TRBD1 (5 bases). This TCR derives from a man between 18 and 35 years old in good health. Some clones in this sample may be carry-over from other donors' samples. Sequenced material: naive CD8+ T cells from PBMCs. Here the CDR3 reads CASSLGAGPLRETQYF. The DNA for the CDR3 is TGTGCCAGCAGCTTAGGCGCAGGGCCACTTCGGGAGACCCAGTACTTC.